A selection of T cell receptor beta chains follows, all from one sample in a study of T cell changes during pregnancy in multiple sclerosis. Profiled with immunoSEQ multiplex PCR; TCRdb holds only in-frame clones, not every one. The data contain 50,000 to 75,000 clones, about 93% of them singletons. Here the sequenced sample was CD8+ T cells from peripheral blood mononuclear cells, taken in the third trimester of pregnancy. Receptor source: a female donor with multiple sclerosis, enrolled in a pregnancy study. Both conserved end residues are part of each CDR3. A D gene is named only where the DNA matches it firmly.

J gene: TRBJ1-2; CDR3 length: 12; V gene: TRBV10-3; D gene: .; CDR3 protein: CAIRGSGYGYTF
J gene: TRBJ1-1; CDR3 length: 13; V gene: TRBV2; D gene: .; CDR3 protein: CASSPSVVTEAFF
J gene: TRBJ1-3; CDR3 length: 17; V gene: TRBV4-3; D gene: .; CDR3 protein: CASSQDEGVGSGNTIYF
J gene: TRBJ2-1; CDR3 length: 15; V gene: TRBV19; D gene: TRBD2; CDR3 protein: CASKDPGTSAYEQFF
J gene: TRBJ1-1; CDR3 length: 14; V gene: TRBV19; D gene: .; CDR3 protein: CASSARTADTEAFF
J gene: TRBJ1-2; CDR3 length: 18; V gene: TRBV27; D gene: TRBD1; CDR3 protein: CASSFSAGGDSANYGYTF
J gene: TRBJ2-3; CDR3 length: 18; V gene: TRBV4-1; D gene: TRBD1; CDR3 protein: CASSQEVVPGTATDTQYF
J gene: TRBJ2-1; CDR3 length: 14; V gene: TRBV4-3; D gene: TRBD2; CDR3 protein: CASRPRLAGNEQFF
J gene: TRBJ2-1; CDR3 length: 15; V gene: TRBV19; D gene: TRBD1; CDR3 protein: CASSILGGGYNEQFF
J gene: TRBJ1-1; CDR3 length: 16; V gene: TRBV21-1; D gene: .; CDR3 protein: CASSSDRGRLNTEAFF
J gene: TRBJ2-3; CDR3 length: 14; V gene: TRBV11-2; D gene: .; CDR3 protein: CASSRGATTDTQYF
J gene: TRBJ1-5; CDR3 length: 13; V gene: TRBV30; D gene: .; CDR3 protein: CAWSVTGNQPQHF
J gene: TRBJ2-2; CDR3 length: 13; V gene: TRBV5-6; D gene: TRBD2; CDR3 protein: CASSPGGSGELFF
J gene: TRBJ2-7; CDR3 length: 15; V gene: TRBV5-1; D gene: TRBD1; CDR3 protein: CASQFRRDRGHEQYF
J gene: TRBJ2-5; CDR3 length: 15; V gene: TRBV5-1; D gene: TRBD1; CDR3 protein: CASSFGTGGRETQYF
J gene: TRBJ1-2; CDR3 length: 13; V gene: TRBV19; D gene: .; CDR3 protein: CASREGVGYGYTF
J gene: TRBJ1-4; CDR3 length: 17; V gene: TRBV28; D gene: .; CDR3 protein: CASSPYNPGGANEKLFF
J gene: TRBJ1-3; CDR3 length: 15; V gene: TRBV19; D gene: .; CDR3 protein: CASRPSGVSGNTIYF